This entry concerns a single TCR beta chain. The data were obtained in a study of blood T cell repertoires in COVID-19. TCRdb keeps only in-frame clones here, not all; method: immunoSEQ multiplex PCR. The sample lists about 440,000 clones, less than 95% occurring once. The sample comprised PBMCs or T cells enriched from blood (not recorded which). The TCR comes from a man between 18 and 29 years old who had recovered from COVID-19.

The chain's CDR3 is CASSEAIGQGSTDTQYF. CDR3 in DNA: TGTGCCAGCAGTGAAGCGATCGGACAGGGAAGCACAGATACGCAGTATTTT. This rearrangement joins TRBV6-1 to TRBJ2-3; 8 positions match TRBD1. In germline, CDR1 is MNHNS, CDR2 SASEGT. After removal of 0 bases from V and 0 bases from J, the junction contained 5 bases not matched to a gene. CDR3 length: 17 amino acids.